This is a list of T cell receptor beta chains from one sample in a study of T-cell reconstitution after alpha-beta-depleted transplantation in children. TCRdb recomputed calls from the PCR reads with MiXCR, one row per CDR3 protein. The data contain about 600,000 distinct CDR3 sequences, roughly a tenth of them seen just once; the ten biggest clones take up less than 4.5%. This material consisted of PBMCs from the stem cell graft donor, taken from the stem cell graft. These receptors all stem from a human donor who donated a stem cell graft to a child with acute myeloid leukemia. Each CDR3 is given with its conserved first and last residue. D genes are given only for firm matches. Size is stated for part of the rows, as once, few or many counts, or as a class when the clone is expanded.

j_call | clone_size | d_call | v_call | cdr3_aa | cdr3_nt
TRBJ1-4 | few | TRBD1 | TRBV9 | CASSPRQGREKLFF | TGTGCCAGCAGCCCGCGACAGGGACGGGAAAAACTGTTTTTT
TRBJ2-2 | many | . | TRBV12-3/TRBV12-4 | CASSFGPGELFF | TGTGCCAGCAGTTTCGGGCCCGGGGAGCTGTTTTTT
TRBJ1-5 | . | . | TRBV15 | CATSRGGDGNQPQHF | TGTGCCACCAGCCGAGGGGGGGACGGCAATCAGCCCCAGCATTTT
TRBJ2-3 | . | . | TRBV7-2 | CASSSRGGPDTQYF | TGTGCCAGCAGCTCCCGAGGGGGACCTGATACGCAGTATTTT
TRBJ2-3 | few | TRBD2 | TRBV20-1 | CSASREGVLDTQYF | TGCAGTGCTAGCAGGGAGGGAGTGTTAGATACGCAGTATTTT
TRBJ2-5 | many | . | TRBV20-1 | CSARRGPERETQYF | TGCAGTGCTAGAAGGGGACCGGAGCGGGAGACCCAGTACTTC
TRBJ1-2 | many | . | TRBV20-1 | CSALSQGYGYTF | TGCAGTGCTCTGTCTCAGGGATACGGCTACACCTTC
TRBJ2-2 | few | . | TRBV7-3 | CASSRSGESTGELFF | TGTGCCAGCAGCCGTAGTGGGGAATCCACCGGGGAGCTGTTTTTT
TRBJ1-2 | few | TRBD1 | TRBV4-3 | CASSQDLRGAGGIYGYTF | TGCGCCAGCAGCCAAGATCTTAGGGGGGCAGGGGGTATCTATGGCTACACCTTC
TRBJ1-4 | . | . | TRBV20-1 | CCARDLSNPGEKLFF | TGCTGTGCTAGAGATCTTTCGAACCCGGGAGAAAAACTGTTTTTT
TRBJ2-3 | many | TRBD1 | TRBV7-2 | CASSLWDRGTDTQYF | TGTGCCAGCAGCCTTTGGGACAGGGGCACAGATACGCAGTATTTT
TRBJ1-1 | few | . | TRBV12-3/TRBV12-4 | CASSRGLEFRTEAFF | TGTGCCAGCAGTCGAGGGTTGGAGTTTAGGACTGAAGCTTTCTTT
TRBJ2-3 | . | TRBD1 | TRBV29-1 | CSVGTGGMTDTQYF | TGCAGCGTTGGTACAGGGGGCATGACAGATACGCAGTATTTT
TRBJ2-1 | many | TRBD2 | TRBV11-2 | CASSLVPREDEQFF | TGTGCCAGCAGCTTAGTTCCCCGGGAGGATGAGCAGTTCTTC
TRBJ2-6 | few | . | TRBV27 | CASSLKAGHFSGANVLTF | TGTGCCAGCAGTTTAAAAGCAGGGCACTTCTCTGGGGCCAACGTCCTGACTTTC
TRBJ2-7 | many | . | TRBV27 | CASSLGGIHEQYF | TGTGCCAGCAGTTTAGGGGGGATCCACGAGCAGTACTTC
TRBJ1-1 | . | . | TRBV18 | CASSPRRGGTEAFF | TGTGCCAGCTCACCGAGGAGAGGGGGTACTGAAGCTTTCTTT
TRBJ2-2 | many | . | TRBV15 | CATSRDQGRGGELFF | TGTGCCACCAGCAGAGACCAGGGGCGAGGCGGGGAGCTGTTTTTT
TRBJ2-3 | few | TRBD2 | TRBV20-1 | CSAETSGRSADTQYF | TGCAGTGCCGAGACTAGCGGGAGGTCAGCAGATACGCAGTATTTT
TRBJ1-2 | . | . | TRBV5-1 | CASSLEGGVSGGYTF | TGCGCCAGCAGCTTGGAAGGAGGCGTGTCAGGAGGCTACACCTTC
TRBJ2-7 | few | TRBD1 | TRBV10-3 | CAISWDRIYEQYF | TGTGCCATCAGTTGGGACAGGATTTACGAGCAGTACTTC